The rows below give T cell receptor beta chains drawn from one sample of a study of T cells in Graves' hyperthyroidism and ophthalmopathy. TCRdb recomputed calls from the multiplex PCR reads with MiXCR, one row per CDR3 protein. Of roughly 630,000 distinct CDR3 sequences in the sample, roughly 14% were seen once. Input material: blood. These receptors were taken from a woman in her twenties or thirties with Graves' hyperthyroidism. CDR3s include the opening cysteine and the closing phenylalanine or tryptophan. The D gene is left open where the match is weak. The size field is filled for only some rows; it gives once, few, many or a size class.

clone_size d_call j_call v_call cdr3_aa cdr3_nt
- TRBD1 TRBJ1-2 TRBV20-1 CSARRYRDRGHGYTF TGCAGTGCTAGAAGATACCGGGACAGGGGGCATGGCTACACCTTC
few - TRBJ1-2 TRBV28 CASRSGGGSYGYTF TGTGCCAGCAGGAGTGGGGGGGGCAGCTATGGCTACACCTTC
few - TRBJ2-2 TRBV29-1 CSVEIGPNTGELFF TGCAGCGTTGAAATCGGACCAAACACCGGGGAGCTGTTTTTT
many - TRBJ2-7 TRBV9 CASSVAQRGGEQYF TGTGCCAGCAGCGTAGCTCAAAGGGGCGGCGAGCAGTACTTC
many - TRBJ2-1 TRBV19 CASSIDQGSSYNEQFF TGTGCCAGTAGTATAGATCAGGGCAGCTCCTACAATGAGCAGTTCTTC
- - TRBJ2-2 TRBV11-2 CASSLYRATGELFF TGTGCCAGCAGCCTTTACAGGGCCACCGGGGAGCTGTTTTTT
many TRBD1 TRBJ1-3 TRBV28 CASSFKGAAGNTIYF TGTGCCAGCAGTTTTAAGGGGGCGGCTGGAAACACCATATATTTT
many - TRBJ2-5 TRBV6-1 CASSWTTQETQYF TGTGCCAGCAGTTGGACTACCCAAGAGACCCAGTACTTC
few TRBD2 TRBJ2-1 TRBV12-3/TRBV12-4 CASSLGPGAGGSYNEQFF TGTGCCAGCAGTTTAGGGCCGGGAGCGGGAGGCTCCTACAATGAGCAGTTCTTC
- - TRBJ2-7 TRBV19 CASSQEWEQYF TGTGCCAGTAGTCAGGAGTGGGAGCAGTACTTC
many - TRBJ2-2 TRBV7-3 CASSRDTNTGELFF TGTGCCAGCAGCAGGGACACGAACACCGGGGAGCTGTTTTTT
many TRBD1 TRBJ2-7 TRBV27 CASSSLGQGTFEQYF TGTGCCAGCAGTTCCTTGGGACAGGGAACCTTTGAGCAGTACTTC
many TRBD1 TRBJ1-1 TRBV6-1 CASSPQVGQRGTMNTEAFF TGTGCCAGCAGTCCCCAAGTGGGACAGAGGGGCACCATGAACACTGAAGCTTTCTTT
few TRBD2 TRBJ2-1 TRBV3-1 CASSQDLELAGYNEQFF TGTGCCAGCAGCCAAGATCTCGAACTAGCGGGATACAATGAGCAGTTCTTC
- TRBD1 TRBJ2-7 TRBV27 CASSPYRGNDEQYF TGTGCCAGCAGTCCATACAGGGGAAACGACGAGCAGTACTTC
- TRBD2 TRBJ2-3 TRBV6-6 CASSYSIWRLAGVTDTQYF TGTGCCAGCAGTTACTCGATTTGGCGACTAGCGGGAGTAACAGATACGCAGTATTTT
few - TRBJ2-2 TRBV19 CASMGGGELFF TGTGCCAGTATGGGTGGCGGGGAGCTGTTTTTT
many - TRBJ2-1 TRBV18 CASSLSDEQFF TGTGCCAGCTCACTCTCCGACGAGCAGTTCTTC
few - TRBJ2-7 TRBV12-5 CASGLLGGKTYEQYF TGTGCTAGTGGTTTGTTAGGTGGGAAAACCTACGAGCAGTACTTC
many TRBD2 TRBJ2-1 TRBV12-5 CASGLVGLTSGRNEQFF TGTGCTAGTGGTTTGGTAGGGTTGACTAGCGGGAGGAATGAGCAGTTCTTC
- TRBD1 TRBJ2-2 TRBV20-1 CSAASGQGSTGELFF TGCAGTGCCGCCTCCGGACAGGGCAGCACCGGGGAGCTGTTTTTT
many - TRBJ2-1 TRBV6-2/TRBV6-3 CASSYLRNLGEQFF TGTGCCAGCAGTTATCTTAGGAACTTGGGGGAGCAGTTCTTC
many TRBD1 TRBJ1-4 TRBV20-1 CSARETGQGEKLFF TGCAGTGCTAGAGAGACAGGGCAGGGGGAAAAACTGTTTTTT
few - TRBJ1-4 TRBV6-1 CASTLTALDSNEKLFF TGTGCCAGCACATTGACAGCCCTGGACTCTAATGAAAAACTGTTTTTT
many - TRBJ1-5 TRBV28 CASSETVSIRQPQHF TGTGCCAGCAGCGAGACCGTCAGTATACGTCAGCCCCAGCATTTT
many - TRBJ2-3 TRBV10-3 CAISESTSTDTDTQYF TGTGCCATCAGTGAGTCCACATCGACGGACACAGATACGCAGTATTTT
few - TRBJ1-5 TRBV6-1 CASNPVGGNQPQHF TGTGCCAGCAATCCTGTCGGGGGGAATCAGCCCCAGCATTTT
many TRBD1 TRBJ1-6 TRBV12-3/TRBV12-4 CASSSIRRGQGSNSPLHF TGTGCCAGCAGTTCAATCCGGCGGGGACAGGGATCTAATTCACCCCTCCACTTT
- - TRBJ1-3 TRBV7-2 CASSWGSESTIYF TGTGCCAGCAGCTGGGGTTCGGAGAGCACCATATATTTT
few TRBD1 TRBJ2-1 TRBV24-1 CATSDIRQGGNEQFF TGTGCCACCAGTGATATCCGACAGGGTGGGAATGAGCAGTTCTTC
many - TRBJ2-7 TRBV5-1 CASSLAGQGLYEQYF TGCGCCAGCAGCTTGGCGGGGCAGGGATTGTACGAGCAGTACTTC
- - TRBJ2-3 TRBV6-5 CASSYSRIAVSTDTQYF TGTGCCAGCAGTTACTCGCGTATAGCGGTCAGCACAGATACGCAGTATTTT
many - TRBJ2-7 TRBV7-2 CASSVGPMRAYEQYF TGTGCCAGCAGCGTCGGACCCATGAGGGCCTACGAGCAGTACTTC
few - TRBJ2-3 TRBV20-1 CSATISRGSTDTQYF TGCAGTGCTACTATCAGCCGTGGGAGCACAGATACGCAGTATTTT
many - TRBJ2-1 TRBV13 CASSHSPGPTNEQFF TGTGCCAGCAGCCATAGTCCGGGCCCTACCAATGAGCAGTTCTTC
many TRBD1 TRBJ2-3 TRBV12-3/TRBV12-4 CASTPQGLLTDTQYF TGTGCCAGCACCCCACAGGGGTTACTCACAGATACGCAGTATTTT
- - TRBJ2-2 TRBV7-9 CASSSPPGTLTSGRIPGELFF TGTGCCAGCAGCTCCCCCCCCGGGACACTTACTAGTGGGAGGATCCCCGGGGAGCTGTTTTTT
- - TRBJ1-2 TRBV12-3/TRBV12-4 CASSPRGGYGYIF TGTGCCAGCAGTCCTCGGGGGGGTTATGGCTACATCTTC